Listed below are T cell receptor beta chains from one sample, sequenced in a study of cytomegalovirus exposure and HLA in healthy donors. TCRdb keeps only in-frame clones here, not all; method: immunoSEQ multiplex PCR. Of under 200,000 clones listed, over 70% are singletons. Sequenced material: PBMCs. The source is a woman between 25 and 40 years old in good health and CMV-seronegative. The CDR3 runs from the conserved cysteine through the conserved F or W. Each record gives: V gene, J gene, clone size, D gene, CDR3 protein, CDR3 DNA. The D gene is left open where the match is weak. Expanded clones get a size class; other rows say once, few or many, or leave the size out.

TRBV29-1	TRBJ1-5	.	TRBD1	CSVGTGGFNQPQHF	TGCAGCGTGGGGACAGGGGGGTTCAATCAGCCCCAGCATTTT
TRBV5-4	TRBJ2-5	.	TRBD2	CASSLGLAGQETQYF	TGTGCCAGCAGCTTGGGACTAGCGGGGCAAGAGACCCAGTACTTC
TRBV29-1	TRBJ2-7	.	.	CSVVLRAEQYF	TGCAGCGTTGTTCTCAGGGCCGAGCAGTACTTC
TRBV4-1	TRBJ2-4	.	TRBD1	CASSRPGQGVNIQYF	TGCGCCAGCAGCCGACCGGGACAGGGGGTAAACATTCAGTACTTC
TRBV29-1	TRBJ2-1	.	TRBD1	CSVEPSGQGSYNEQFF	TGCAGCGTTGAGCCCTCGGGACAGGGATCCTACAATGAGCAGTTCTTC
TRBV19	TRBJ1-1	few	.	CASSIHTGEAFF	TGTGCCAGTAGTATACACACGGGAGAAGCTTTCTTT
TRBV5-4	TRBJ1-2	.	.	CASSLVSGRLSWGYTF	TGTGCCAGCAGCTTGGTATCAGGCAGGCTTTCATGGGGCTACACCTTC
TRBV11-2	TRBJ2-2	few	TRBD2	CASSLRGSGGENTGELFF	TGTGCCAGCAGCTTGCGAGGTAGCGGGGGGGAGAACACCGGGGAGCTGTTTTTT
TRBV7-2	TRBJ2-4	.	.	CASSERGYLTPQPQYF	TGTGCCAGTTCCGAAAGAGGATACTTGACCCCTCAGCCTCAGTACTTC
TRBV29-1	TRBJ1-6	once	.	CSELNSGGF	TGCAGCGAATTAAATTCGGGGGGCTTT
TRBV7-2	TRBJ2-3	.	TRBD1	CASSSGTGGKDTQYF	TGTGCCAGCAGCTCCGGGACAGGGGGCAAAGATACGCAGTATTTT
TRBV25-1	TRBJ2-2	.	.	CASSEQGSGTGELFF	TGTGCCAGCAGTGAACAGGGTTCTGGAACCGGGGAGCTGTTTTTT
TRBV7-9	TRBJ1-2	.	.	CASSFWSGGDYGYTF	TGTGCCAGCAGCTTCTGGTCCGGCGGGGACTATGGCTACACCTTC
TRBV19	TRBJ1-4	.	TRBD1	CASKLTGGGEKLFF	TGTGCCAGTAAACTAACAGGGGGCGGTGAAAAACTGTTTTTT
TRBV7-9	TRBJ1-1	few	.	CASSLGRQEAFF	TGTGCCAGCAGCTTAGGCAGACAGGAAGCTTTCTTT
TRBV28	TRBJ1-2	.	TRBD1	CASTWDRGGGYTF	TGTGCCAGCACCTGGGACAGGGGCGGCGGCTACACCTTC
TRBV30	TRBJ2-6	.	.	CAWRLSGANVLTF	TGTGCCTGGAGACTCTCTGGGGCCAACGTCCTGACTTTC
TRBV7-3	TRBJ1-1	.	.	CASSLNAVVNTEAFF	TGTGCCAGCAGCTTAAACGCGGTAGTGAACACTGAAGCTTTCTTT
TRBV11-2	TRBJ1-5	.	.	CASSRKPGGDSNQPQHF	TGTGCCAGCAGCCGAAAACCCGGGGGTGATAGCAATCAGCCCCAGCATTTT
TRBV4-1	TRBJ1-6	few	.	CASSQEGVMDSPLHF	TGCGCCAGCAGCCAAGAAGGGGTGATGGATTCACCCCTCCACTTT
TRBV9	TRBJ1-4	.	.	CASSAQSGRGREKLFF	TGTGCCAGCAGCGCCCAGTCGGGCAGGGGTAGAGAAAAACTGTTTTTT
TRBV2	TRBJ2-2	.	TRBD1	CASSDRAYGNGELFF	TGTGCCAGCAGCGACAGGGCATATGGGAACGGGGAGCTGTTTTTT
TRBV15	TRBJ1-2	.	.	CATSRGDSLYGYTF	TGTGCCACCAGCAGAGGCGACAGCCTCTATGGCTACACCTTC
TRBV28	TRBJ1-6	.	TRBD1	CASTFLSGTGESPLHF	TGTGCCAGCACCTTCCTCTCCGGGACAGGGGAATCACCCCTCCACTTT
TRBV6-5	TRBJ2-1	.	TRBD2	CASSRSGAVNEQFF	TGTGCCAGCAGCCGTAGCGGGGCCGTCAATGAGCAGTTCTTC
TRBV5-1	TRBJ2-1	.	TRBD2	CASSLAYLAGGQGEQFF	TGCGCCAGCAGCTTGGCCTATCTAGCGGGGGGCCAAGGGGAGCAGTTCTTC
TRBV5-5	TRBJ2-2	.	.	CASSLWQGNTGELFF	TGTGCCAGCAGCTTGTGGCAGGGGAACACCGGGGAGCTGTTTTTT
TRBV12-5	TRBJ1-2	.	TRBD1	CASGETGGPYGYTF	TGTGCTAGTGGAGAGACAGGGGGCCCCTATGGCTACACCTTC
TRBV4-2	TRBJ1-3	.	.	CASSQGRVSGNTIYF	TGTGCCAGCAGCCAAGGGAGGGTCTCTGGAAACACCATATATTTT
TRBV2	TRBJ2-7	.	.	CASSERGYEQYF	TGTGCCAGCAGTGAAAGGGGTTACGAGCAGTACTTC
TRBV7-9	TRBJ2-3	many	TRBD2	CASSPEAGSTDTQYF	TGTGCCAGCAGCCCCGAAGCGGGGTCCACAGATACGCAGTATTTT
TRBV28	TRBJ1-4	few	.	CASSLGRDEKLFF	TGTGCCAGCAGTTTAGGCAGGGATGAAAAACTGTTTTTT
TRBV4-2	TRBJ2-2	.	.	CASSQDPNGETGELFF	TGTGCCAGCAGCCAAGATCCAAACGGGGAAACCGGGGAGCTGTTTTTT
TRBV7-6	TRBJ2-1	.	.	CASSLGPREEQFF	TGTGCCAGCAGCTTGGGCCCAAGGGAGGAGCAGTTCTTC
TRBV4-2	TRBJ2-2	few	.	CASSQPLEDTGELFF	TGTGCCAGCAGCCAACCGCTAGAGGACACCGGGGAGCTGTTTTTT
TRBV2	TRBJ2-1	few	TRBD2	CASSFRLAGNGNEQFF	TGTGCCAGCAGCTTCAGACTAGCGGGGAACGGAAATGAGCAGTTCTTC
TRBV11-2	TRBJ1-1	.	.	CASSVTANTEAFF	TGTGCCAGCAGCGTCACAGCGAACACTGAAGCTTTCTTT
TRBV7-2	TRBJ1-1	few	.	CASMPWGQKNTEAFF	TGTGCCAGCATGCCCTGGGGGCAGAAGAACACTGAAGCTTTCTTT
TRBV18	TRBJ1-3	.	.	CASSADLYSGNTIYF	TGTGCCAGCTCAGCGGATCTTTACTCTGGAAACACCATATATTTT
TRBV6-1	TRBJ1-4	.	.	CASIEEGTPGEKLFF	TGTGCCAGCATCGAGGAGGGAACCCCGGGTGAAAAACTGTTTTTT
TRBV28	TRBJ2-5	.	.	CASRYSTGAGGQETQYF	TGTGCCAGCAGATACAGCACAGGGGCGGGGGGCCAAGAGACCCAGTACTTC
TRBV5-6	TRBJ1-3	.	.	CASSLSGGNTIYF	TGTGCCAGCAGCTTATCCGGTGGAAACACCATATATTTT